A single sample gave rise to the 4 T cell receptor beta chains below, sequenced in a study of cytomegalovirus exposure and HLA in healthy donors. This table comes from immunoSEQ multiplex PCR, and its TCRdb copy is limited to in-frame clones, with some not included. The data hold 200,000 to 300,000 clones, with less than 95% observed a single time. The sample taken for sequencing was PBMCs. These receptors all stem from a woman aged 30 to 39 in good health and CMV-seronegative.

Details on this clone: It may be a read error: a sequence one base away is much more abundant. This chain connects TRBV28 to TRBJ2-2, with D perhaps TRBD1 (5 bases). Trimming removed 5 bases at V and 1 base at J, with 5 bases between. Germline CDR1 and CDR2: MDHEN and SYDVKM. This CDR3 is built from 13 residues. As DNA, the CDR3 is TGTGCCAGCAGTAGGGGGAACACCGGGGAGCTGTTTTTT. It encodes CASSRGNTGELFF.

This CDR3 reads CASGLDLQVVDYSNQPQHF. In nucleotides, the CDR3 is TGTGCTAGTGGTTTGGATCTTCAAGTCGTGGACTATAGCAATCAGCCCCAGCATTTT. The chain couples TRBV12-5 to TRBJ1-5; D is undetermined. Germline V CDR1 and CDR2: LGHNT, FRNRAP. V lost 1 base to trimming and J lost 0 bases, with 19 bases between them. There are 19 residues in the CDR3.

On this clone itself: Other DNA variants within this sample encode the same CDR3. The chain carries TRBV5-1 and TRBJ2-7, with D uncertain. Germline V gene sequence: CDR1 SGHRS, CDR2 YFSETQ. The CDR3 consists of 12 residues. V dropped 0 bases and J dropped 7 bases, with 8 bases sitting between them. The CDR3 region is CASSLVGYEQYF. In nucleotides, the CDR3 is TGCGCCAGCAGCTTGGTAGGGTATGAGCAGTACTTC. The full variable domain, rest sourced from reference TRBV5-1 and TRBJ2-7, is KAGVTQTPRYLIKTRGQQVTLSCSPISGHRSVSWYQQTPGQGLQFLFEYFSETQRNKGNFPGRFSGRQFSNSRSEMNVSTLELGDSALYLCASSLVGYEQYFGPGTRLTVT.

Here the CDR3 reads CASSLSQTEYEQYF. CDR3 nucleotides: TGTGCCAGCAGTTTATCGCAGACGGAATACGAGCAGTACTTC. The chain uses TRBV27 and TRBJ2-7; D not resolved. The germline V and J ends were trimmed by 0 bases and 4 bases, with 10 bases remaining between them. Germline assignment: CDR1 MNHEY and CDR2 SMNVEV (reference sequence). The length of the CDR3 is 14 residues.